These T cell receptor beta chains were read from a single sample in a study of blood T cell repertoires in COVID-19. Clones were sequenced by immunoSEQ multiplex PCR, and TCRdb holds only the in-frame ones, with some missing. This sample has approximately 390,000 clones, with just under 90% found just once. Sequencing was carried out using PBMCs or T cells enriched from blood (not recorded which). These receptors all stem from a woman aged 50 to 65 who had recovered from COVID-19. CDR3s include the opening cysteine and the closing phenylalanine or tryptophan. The order of the fields is clone size, D gene, V gene, J gene, CDR3 protein, CDR3 DNA. D genes are given only for firm matches. Clone size appears in some rows only: once, few, many, or a class for an expanded clone.

clone size: NA
D gene: TRBD1
V gene: TRBV28
J gene: TRBJ1-1
CDR3 protein: CASSPLRTGGTEAFF
CDR3 DNA: TGTGCCAGCAGCCCCCTCAGGACAGGGGGCACTGAAGCTTTCTTT

clone size: NA
D gene: NA
V gene: TRBV11-3
J gene: TRBJ1-2
CDR3 protein: CASSSPRNYGYTF
CDR3 DNA: TGTGCCAGCAGCTCGCCGAGAAACTATGGCTACACCTTC

clone size: NA
D gene: NA
V gene: TRBV14
J gene: TRBJ2-7
CDR3 protein: CASSQRPHSPYEQYF
CDR3 DNA: TGTGCCAGCAGCCAGAGGCCCCATTCACCCTACGAGCAGTACTTC

clone size: once
D gene: NA
V gene: TRBV7-9
J gene: TRBJ1-3
CDR3 protein: CASSARAPGRGNTIYF
CDR3 DNA: TGTGCCAGCAGCGCCCGGGCCCCAGGGCGTGGAAACACCATATATTTT

clone size: NA
D gene: TRBD2
V gene: TRBV3-1/TRBV3-2
J gene: TRBJ2-1
CDR3 protein: CASSHPGLAGGPANEQFF
CDR3 DNA: TGTGCCAGCAGCCATCCGGGACTAGCGGGGGGCCCTGCAAATGAGCAGTTCTTC

clone size: NA
D gene: NA
V gene: TRBV7-9
J gene: TRBJ1-1
CDR3 protein: CASSLVYAENTEAFF
CDR3 DNA: TGTGCCAGCAGCTTAGTTTATGCAGAGAACACTGAAGCTTTCTTT

clone size: NA
D gene: NA
V gene: TRBV7-9
J gene: TRBJ2-1
CDR3 protein: CASSLDFGNTYNEQFF
CDR3 DNA: TGTGCCAGCAGCTTAGATTTCGGTAATACCTACAATGAGCAGTTCTTC

clone size: NA
D gene: NA
V gene: TRBV3-1/TRBV3-2
J gene: TRBJ2-1
CDR3 protein: CASSSGTLEVRQFF
CDR3 DNA: TGTGCCAGCAGCTCCGGGACTCTGGAGGTCCGGCAGTTCTTC

clone size: NA
D gene: NA
V gene: TRBV4-2
J gene: TRBJ1-5
CDR3 protein: CASSQDYNQPQHF
CDR3 DNA: TGTGCCAGCAGCCAAGACTACAATCAGCCCCAGCATTTT

clone size: NA
D gene: NA
V gene: TRBV10-3
J gene: TRBJ1-5
CDR3 protein: CAISESGANQPQHF
CDR3 DNA: TGTGCCATCAGTGAGTCAGGGGCCAATCAGCCCCAGCATTTT

clone size: once
D gene: NA
V gene: TRBV3-1/TRBV3-2
J gene: TRBJ2-1
CDR3 protein: CASSQTQNTQVNEQFF
CDR3 DNA: TGTGCCAGCAGCCAAACGCAGAATACACAGGTCAATGAGCAGTTCTTC